The source of this T cell receptor (beta chain) is a study of spatial heterogeneity in lung cancer. Regarding the study as a whole: At tumor resection, ubiquitous expanded TCRs were detected in blood more often than later.

This clonotype was seen repeatedly, ten times or more. Its antigen is currently unknown. Described time point: blood at routine non-recurrence follow-up after resection. TCRdb called the 5' RACE reads again in MiXCR, with one record for every CDR3 protein. The sample yields about 20,000 distinct CDR3 sequences, about 10% seen once. The CDR3 is 13 residues long. V lost 6 bases, J lost 0 bases, and 6 bases lay in between. CDR1 and CDR2 from the germline V gene are SGHTA and FQGNSA. The TCR comes from a male donor with early-stage non-small cell lung cancer. The sample was PBMCs, taken at follow-up. This chain uses TRBV7-2 with TRBJ1-5, with D unclear. CDR3 sequence reads: CASSYDSNQPQHF. For the CDR3, the DNA is TGTGCCAGCAGTTACGATAGCAATCAGCCCCAGCATTTT.